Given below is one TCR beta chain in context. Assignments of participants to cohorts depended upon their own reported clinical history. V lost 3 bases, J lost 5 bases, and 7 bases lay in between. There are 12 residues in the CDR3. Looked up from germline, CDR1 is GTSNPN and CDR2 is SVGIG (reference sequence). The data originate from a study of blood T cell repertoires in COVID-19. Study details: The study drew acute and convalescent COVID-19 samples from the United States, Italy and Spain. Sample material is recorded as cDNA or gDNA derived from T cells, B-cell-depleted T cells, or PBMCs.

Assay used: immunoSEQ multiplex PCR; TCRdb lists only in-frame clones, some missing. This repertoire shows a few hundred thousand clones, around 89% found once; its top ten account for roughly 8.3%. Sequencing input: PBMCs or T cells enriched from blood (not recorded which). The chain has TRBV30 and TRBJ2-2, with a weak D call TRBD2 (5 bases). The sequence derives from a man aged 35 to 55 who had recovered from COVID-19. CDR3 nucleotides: TGTGCCTGGAGGCGAGGGACCGGGGAGCTGTTTTTT. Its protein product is CAWRRGTGELFF. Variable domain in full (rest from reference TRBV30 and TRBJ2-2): SQTIHQWPATLVQPVGSPLSLECTVEGTSNPNLYWYRQAAGRGLQLLFYSVGIGQISSEVPQNLSASRPQDRQFILSSKKLLLSDSGFYLCAWRRGTGELFFGEGSRLTVL.